This T cell receptor (beta chain) is from a study of shared clonotypes between healthy human individuals. Findings of the study overall: Clonotypes shared by all four sorted-subset donors had higher generation probabilities than non-shared clonotypes. Shared across a few donors were 5% to 6% of the naive CD4 clonotypes.

Data came from immunoSEQ multiplex PCR; TCRdb stores just in-frame clones and leaves some out. The table records 2,500,000 or so clones, 80% to 95% of them present only once. Looked up from germline, CDR1 is SGDLS and CDR2 is YYNGEE. The CDR3 covers 16 residues. The ends were cut back, 3 bases at V and 0 bases at J, with 13 bases in the middle. This clone was found once. Its antigen is unidentified. This TCR came from a man younger than 35 in good health. Some clones in this sample may be carry-over from other donors' samples. The chain couples TRBV9 to TRBJ1-3, with unresolved D. Sequenced material: naive CD4+ T cells from PBMCs. The subset here: CD45RA+ positively selected. Here the CDR3 DNA reads TGTGCCAGCAGCGACCAGGCCCTGAGCTCTGGAAACACCATATATTTT. Its protein product is CASSDQALSSGNTIYF. The variable domain in full, with the rest retrieved from reference TRBV9 and TRBJ1-3, is DSGVTQTPKHLITATGQRVTLRCSPRSGDLSVYWYQQSLDQGLQFLIQYYNGEERAKGNILERFSAQQFPDLHSELNLSSLELGDSALYFCASSDQALSSGNTIYFGEGSWLTVV.